This T cell receptor beta chain was identified during a study of cytomegalovirus exposure and HLA in healthy donors. General study points: In an earlier analysis, in roughly 580 donors, most V segments appeared productive either ~90% or ~30% of the time. Among TCR sequences, most were rare, though some public TCRs appeared in many donors. Later on, a genetic analysis was performed. It linked a missense variant in DCLRE1C with V- and J-gene trimming of TCR beta. Cytomegalovirus association was assigned to about 180 TCR beta chains.

Both 60 Vbeta primers and 13 Jbeta primers went into the PCR. Measured with immunoSEQ multiplex PCR; TCRdb has only the in-frame clones, and not every one. The sample carries 100,000 or so clones, approximately 72% recorded once. On this clone: Its antigen is not identified.

The germline CDR1 and CDR2 sequences are LNHDA and SQIVND (reference sequence). Trimming at V came to 2 bases and at J to 5 bases, leaving 4 bases not matched to a gene. The CDR3 spans 14 residues. This rearrangement joins TRBV19 to TRBJ2-5; 8 bases align to TRBD2. Specimen: PBMCs. The sequence was obtained from a man aged 25 to 40 in good health and CMV-seropositive. CDR3 sequence: CASSIRGGEETQYF. The CDR3 region has the DNA TGTGCCAGTAGTATACGGGGGGGCGAGGAGACCCAGTACTTC.